This T cell receptor beta chain was found in a study of control samples from healthy donors and cancer patients. The V end was cut by 0 bases, the J end by 0 bases, with 16 bases between. The CDR3 consists of 19 residues. The V gene's germline CDR1 is SGHRS and CDR2 YFSETQ. Produced via immunoSEQ multiplex PCR; TCRdb's table is partial and in-frame only. The table lists around 80,000 clones, 85% to 90% of them singletons, with 4.5% to 7% in the top ten. This TCR was recovered from a man aged 45-65 years in good health. The chain is built from TRBV5-1 and TRBJ1-6, with D maybe TRBD1 (5 bases). The sequenced sample consisted of blood. CDR3 sequence reads: CASSLVGTDISSYNSPLHF. CDR3 sequence (DNA): TGCGCCAGCAGCTTGGTCGGGACCGACATTAGCTCCTATAATTCACCCCTCCACTTT.